This T cell receptor (beta chain) stems from a study of glioma-infiltrating T cells after dendritic cell vaccination. Study as a whole: Patients received autologous tumor lysate-pulsed dendritic cell vaccination between the early 2000s and the early 2010s. Findings and caveats of the study: Survival was not directly related to TCR clonality in these patients.

Looked up from germline, CDR1 is MNHEY and CDR2 is SMNVEV (reference sequence). The V and J ends lost 3 bases and 4 bases respectively, with 21 bases between them. This CDR3 has 17 residues. This clone was seen a single time. The antigen is undetermined. Documented time point: after dendritic cell vaccination, including at tumor progression/relapse. Input was approximately 2 ug genomic DNA, or all available if less. The primer mix had 60 V beta and 13 J beta primers. Assay: immunoSEQ multiplex PCR; the TCRdb copy retains only in-frame clones and omits some. The table has about 50,000 clones, 70% to 90% seen once.

The starting material was blood, obtained after dendritic cell vaccination. The sequence came from a human donor with glioblastoma. The chain joins TRBV27 to TRBJ2-5; TRBD2 might be the D (7 bases). CDR3 DNA sequence: TGTGCCAGCAGTTTTGTAGGGGTCCGGGGGGCAGGAGAGACCCAGTACTTC. Its protein is CASSFVGVRGAGETQYF.